This T cell receptor (beta chain) is drawn from a study of Ad26.COV2.S vaccination and SARS-CoV-2 variants. On the study more broadly: The trial was COV1001 and the donor's arm was Ad26.COV2.S.

V was cut by 3 bases and J by 5 bases, with 8 bases left in between. The CDR3 runs 14 residues. CDR1 is MNHEY and CDR2 is SMNVEV in the germline V gene (reference sequence). The sample's treatment: roughly 20 received Ad26.COV2.S at low or high dose, single or two shots; about five received placebo; per-sample allocation not given. Following the first vaccine or placebo injection, samples were taken on day 63. This table comes from immunoSEQ multiplex PCR, and its TCRdb copy is limited to in-frame clones, with some not included. The sample has 350,000 to 500,000 clones; 75% to 95% are singletons. The specimen comprised peripheral blood, sampled in a trial of Ad26.COV2.S vaccine versus placebo. The chain carries TRBV27 and TRBJ1-6; possible D gene TRBD1, 5 bases. The receptor was isolated from a person between 18 and 65 years old who received the Ad26.COV2.S COVID-19 vaccine or a placebo. The CDR3 loop is CASSFSGDNSPLHF. CDR3 sequence (DNA): TGTGCCAGCAGTTTTTCGGGGGATAATTCACCCCTCCACTTT.